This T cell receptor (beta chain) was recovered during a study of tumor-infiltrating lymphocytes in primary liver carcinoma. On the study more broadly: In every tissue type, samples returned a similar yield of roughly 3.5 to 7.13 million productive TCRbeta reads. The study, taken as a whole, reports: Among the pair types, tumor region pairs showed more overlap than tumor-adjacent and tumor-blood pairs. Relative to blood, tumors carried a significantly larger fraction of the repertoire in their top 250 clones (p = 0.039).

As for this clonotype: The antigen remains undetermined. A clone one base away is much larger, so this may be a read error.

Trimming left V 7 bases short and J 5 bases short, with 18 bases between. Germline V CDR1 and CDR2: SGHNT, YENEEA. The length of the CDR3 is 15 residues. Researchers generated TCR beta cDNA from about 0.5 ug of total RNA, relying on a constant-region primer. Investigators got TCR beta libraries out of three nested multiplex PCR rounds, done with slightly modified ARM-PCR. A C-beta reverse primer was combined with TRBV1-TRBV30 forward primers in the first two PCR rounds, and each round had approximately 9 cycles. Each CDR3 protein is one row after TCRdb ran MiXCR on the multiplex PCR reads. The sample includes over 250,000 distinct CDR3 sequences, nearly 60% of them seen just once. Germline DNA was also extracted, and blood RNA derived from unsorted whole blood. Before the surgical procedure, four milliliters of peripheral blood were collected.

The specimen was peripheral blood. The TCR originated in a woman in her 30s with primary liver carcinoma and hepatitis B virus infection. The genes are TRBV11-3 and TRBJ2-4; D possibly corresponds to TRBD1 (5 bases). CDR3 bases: TGTGCCAGCACTACCTTCAAGGACAACGAAAACATTCAGTACTTC. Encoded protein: CASTTFKDNENIQYF.